A selection of T cell receptor beta chains follows, all from one sample in a study of CD8 T cells in Susac syndrome. Each CDR3 protein is one row after TCRdb ran MiXCR on the immunoSEQ multiplex PCR reads. The data contain 110,000 to 150,000 distinct CDR3 sequences, approximately 94% of them singletons. Sequencing used CD4+ T cells from PBMCs. All receptors come from a human donor with Susac syndrome. Both conserved end residues are part of each CDR3. D genes are given only for firm matches. Some rows have no size entry. The others give once, few or many, or a class for an expanded clone.

clone size	V gene	J gene	D gene	CDR3 protein	CDR3 DNA
few	TRBV18	TRBJ1-1	NA	CASSPRENTEAFF	TGTGCCAGCTCACCGCGAGAGAACACTGAAGCTTTCTTT
NA	TRBV7-9	TRBJ1-1	NA	CASSLARQTKSNTEAFF	TGTGCCAGCAGCTTGGCTAGGCAGACTAAATCGAACACTGAAGCTTTCTTT
NA	TRBV18	TRBJ2-4	TRBD1	CASSRTGEIGNIQYF	TGTGCCAGCTCACGGACAGGGGAAATCGGAAACATTCAGTACTTC
NA	TRBV12-2	TRBJ1-5	NA	CASRVPLDLLGNQPQHF	TGTGCAAGTCGCGTCCCCTTGGATCTTTTGGGGAATCAGCCCCAGCATTTT
NA	TRBV7-2	TRBJ1-4	NA	CASSLEVGKLFF	TGTGCCAGCAGCTTAGAGGTTGGAAAACTGTTTTTT
NA	TRBV28	TRBJ2-1	NA	CACLGWGYNEQFF	TGTGCCTGCCTTGGGTGGGGCTACAATGAGCAGTTCTTC
few	TRBV7-2	TRBJ2-1	NA	CATLDSYNEQFF	TGTGCCACTTTGGACAGCTACAATGAGCAGTTCTTC
NA	TRBV18	TRBJ1-1	NA	CASSPRNLMNTEAFF	TGTGCCAGCTCACCACGCAATCTCATGAACACTGAAGCTTTCTTT
NA	TRBV24-1	TRBJ2-5	NA	CATSDSTDGQETQYF	TGTGCCACCAGTGATTCCACGGACGGACAAGAGACCCAGTACTTC
once	TRBV6-6	TRBJ1-1	TRBD1	CASSLQGASTEAFF	TGTGCCAGCAGTTTACAGGGGGCGAGCACTGAAGCTTTCTTT
once	TRBV5-1	TRBJ2-5	NA	CASTPQSVRETQYF	TGCGCCAGCACCCCGCAATCCGTGAGAGAGACCCAGTACTTC
NA	TRBV6-6	TRBJ2-3	NA	CASRATGTQSDTQYF	TGTGCCAGCAGGGCAACCGGGACACAGAGTGATACGCAGTATTTT
NA	TRBV6-4	TRBJ2-3	TRBD2	CASSESGTRGDTQYF	TGTGCCAGCAGTGAGTCCGGGACTAGAGGCGATACGCAGTATTTT
NA	TRBV20-1	TRBJ1-3	NA	CSARLTKSSGNTIYF	TGCAGTGCACGACTCACTAAAAGCTCTGGAAACACCATATATTTT
NA	TRBV20-1	TRBJ1-1	NA	CSAPYGGTLGFF	TGCAGTGCGCCCTACGGCGGGACACTTGGTTTCTTT
NA	TRBV5-1	TRBJ1-1	TRBD1	CASSLEGQGGRTEAFF	TGCGCCAGCAGCTTAGAGGGACAGGGAGGCCGCACTGAAGCTTTCTTT
once	TRBV6-5	TRBJ2-3	NA	CATRTSIATDTQYF	TGTGCCACCCGGACATCAATCGCCACAGATACGCAGTATTTT
NA	TRBV20-1	TRBJ2-4	NA	CSARDPTGTKAKNIQYF	TGCAGTGCTAGAGATCCCACAGGGACAAAAGCCAAAAACATTCAGTACTTC
NA	TRBV5-4	TRBJ2-2	NA	CASSLVQEAGELFF	TGTGCCAGCAGCTTGGTTCAGGAGGCCGGGGAGCTGTTTTTT
NA	TRBV2	TRBJ2-3	NA	CASSEEVSDTQYF	TGTGCCAGCAGTGAAGAGGTGTCTGATACGCAGTATTTT
NA	TRBV6-6	TRBJ2-7	NA	CASSGVEALHEQYF	TGTGCCAGCAGTGGGGTTGAGGCGTTGCACGAGCAGTACTTC
once	TRBV14	TRBJ2-3	NA	CATSLRGPDTQYF	TGTGCCACCTCGCTTCGAGGTCCAGATACGCAGTATTTT
NA	TRBV14	TRBJ2-5	NA	CASSQGAVETQYF	TGTGCCAGCAGCCAAGGGGCAGTAGAGACCCAGTACTTC
NA	TRBV3-1	TRBJ2-5	NA	CASSQAGVETQYF	TGTGCCAGCAGCCAGGCAGGGGTAGAGACCCAGTACTTC
NA	TRBV5-1	TRBJ1-4	NA	CASSSQREKLFF	TGCGCCAGCAGCTCCCAACGAGAAAAACTGTTTTTT
NA	TRBV15	TRBJ2-1	TRBD2	CATSRDMWSSGYYNEQFF	TGTGCCACCAGCAGAGATATGTGGAGTAGCGGGTACTACAATGAGCAGTTCTTC
NA	TRBV28	TRBJ2-7	NA	CASSEPIGSTYEQYF	TGTGCCAGCAGTGAGCCCATCGGCAGCACTTACGAGCAGTACTTC
NA	TRBV3-1	TRBJ2-5	NA	CASSQEATGPSRTQYF	TGTGCCAGCAGCCAAGAGGCGACGGGCCCCTCCCGGACCCAGTACTTC
NA	TRBV12-3/TRBV12-4	TRBJ1-2	NA	CASSTISGSGYTF	TGTGCCAGCAGTACTATTTCGGGGAGTGGCTACACCTTC
NA	TRBV25-1	TRBJ2-5	NA	CASSRVTSGETQYF	TGTGCCAGCAGTCGGGTTACATCGGGGGAGACCCAGTACTTC
once	TRBV3-1	TRBJ2-3	NA	CASSRSPDSTDTQYF	TGTGCCAGCAGCCGATCCCCTGATAGCACAGATACGCAGTATTTT
NA	TRBV4-2	TRBJ2-2	NA	CASSYGQNTGELFF	TGTGCCAGCAGCTACGGACAGAACACCGGGGAGCTGTTTTTT
NA	TRBV6-2/TRBV6-3	TRBJ1-2	NA	CASLRGAQANYGYTF	TGTGCCAGCCTACGGGGGGCACAAGCTAACTATGGCTACACCTTC
NA	TRBV15	TRBJ2-7	TRBD1	CATSREPGTGLHEQYF	TGTGCCACCAGCAGGGAACCCGGGACAGGGTTGCACGAGCAGTACTTC
NA	TRBV7-3	TRBJ1-1	NA	CALKTGQNTEAFF	TGTGCCCTCAAAACCGGACAGAACACTGAAGCTTTCTTT
NA	TRBV12-3/TRBV12-4	TRBJ1-4	TRBD1	CASSSRTGLTNEKLFF	TGTGCCAGCAGTTCTCGGACAGGCCTCACTAATGAAAAACTGTTTTTT
NA	TRBV6-2/TRBV6-3	TRBJ1-2	NA	CASSYGRAGSHGYTF	TGTGCCAGCAGTTACGGCCGGGCGGGAAGCCATGGCTACACCTTC
NA	TRBV28	TRBJ2-4	NA	CASSRGQPGAKNIQYF	TGTGCCAGCAGCCGAGGACAGCCGGGGGCCAAAAACATTCAGTACTTC
NA	TRBV4-1	TRBJ2-7	TRBD2	CASSQQAGASSYEQYF	TGCGCCAGCAGCCAACAAGCGGGGGCCAGCTCCTACGAGCAGTACTTC
NA	TRBV20-1	TRBJ2-4	TRBD1	CSAPTAGGEDIQYF	TGCAGTGCTCCCACCGCAGGGGGTGAGGACATTCAGTACTTC
NA	TRBV4-1	TRBJ2-7	TRBD1	CASSQLPGTALYSYEQYF	TGCGCCAGCAGCCAATTACCCGGGACAGCGTTATACTCCTACGAGCAGTACTTC
NA	TRBV7-6	TRBJ2-2	NA	CASSKTATGELFF	TGTGCCAGCAGCAAGACTGCCACCGGGGAGCTGTTTTTT
NA	TRBV6-4	TRBJ2-7	TRBD2	CASSDWGGEIPYEQYF	TGTGCCAGCAGTGACTGGGGGGGGGAGATTCCCTACGAGCAGTACTTC
NA	TRBV7-2	TRBJ1-5	TRBD1	CASSINRGLGQPQHF	TGTGCCAGCAGCATTAACAGGGGGCTGGGTCAGCCCCAGCATTTT
NA	TRBV7-2	TRBJ1-1	NA	CASSPGTRERAFF	TGTGCCAGCAGCCCCGGGACTCGCGAGAGGGCTTTCTTT
NA	TRBV2	TRBJ1-2	TRBD1	CASSELVQGALSF	TGTGCCAGCAGTGAATTGGTACAGGGGGCGCTGAGCTTC
NA	TRBV28	TRBJ2-7	TRBD2	CASSQGTSGNYEQYF	TGTGCCAGCAGCCAAGGGACTAGCGGTAACTACGAGCAGTACTTC
NA	TRBV18	TRBJ2-7	NA	CASSPGRSTYEQYF	TGTGCCAGCTCACCCGGCAGGTCAACCTACGAGCAGTACTTC
NA	TRBV19	TRBJ2-7	NA	CASSTSSGKYYEQYF	TGTGCCAGTAGTACATCTTCGGGCAAGTACTACGAGCAGTACTTC
NA	TRBV18	TRBJ1-1	NA	CASSPAGSEAFF	TGTGCCAGCTCACCAGCGGGGTCGGAAGCTTTCTTT